This T cell receptor beta chain was sequenced in a study of cytomegalovirus exposure and HLA in healthy donors. General study results and limits: CMV serostatus was the only recorded immune exposure for donors. 87-base-pair reads could not separate some V segments, including TRBV6-2 and TRBV6-3. A few CMV-associated chains were confirmed in vitro to be specific for CMV antigens.

The CDR3 runs 15 residues. Trimming took off 7 bases at V and 6 bases at J, with 19 bases between the two ends. Germline CDR1 and CDR2: SGDLS and YYNGEE. About this clone: No antigen is known for it.

The PCR had 60 Vbeta and 13 Jbeta primers. TCRdb keeps only in-frame clones here, not all; method: immunoSEQ multiplex PCR. This sample has some 250,000 clones, with approximately 80% found just once. Sequencing input: PBMCs. This receptor was taken from an older woman in good health and CMV-seropositive. This chain joins TRBV9 and TRBJ2-2; D is perhaps TRBD1 (5 bases). The CDR3 region is CASGYSPEGAGELFF. Written as DNA, the CDR3 is TGTGCCAGCGGGTATAGCCCTGAAGGGGCCGGGGAGCTGTTTTTT.